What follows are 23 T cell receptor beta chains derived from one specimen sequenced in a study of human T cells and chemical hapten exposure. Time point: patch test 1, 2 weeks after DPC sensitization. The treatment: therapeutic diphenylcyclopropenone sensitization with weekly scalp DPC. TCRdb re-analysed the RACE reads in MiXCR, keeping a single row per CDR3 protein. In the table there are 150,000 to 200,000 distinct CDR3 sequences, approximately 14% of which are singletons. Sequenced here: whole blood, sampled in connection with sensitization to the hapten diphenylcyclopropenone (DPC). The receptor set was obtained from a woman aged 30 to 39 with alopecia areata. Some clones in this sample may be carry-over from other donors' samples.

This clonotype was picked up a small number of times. Here the CDR3 reads CASSFGAAGTYEQYF. CDR3 DNA: TGTGCCAGCAGTTTCGGGGCGGCAGGGACCTACGAGCAGTACTTC. This chain links TRBV28 with TRBJ2-7; D is tentatively TRBD1 or TRBD2 (5 bases each). The CDR3 runs 15 residues. Germline-derived CDR1 and CDR2 are MDHEN and SYDVKM. V shed 3 bases and J shed 2 bases, with 14 bases lying between them.

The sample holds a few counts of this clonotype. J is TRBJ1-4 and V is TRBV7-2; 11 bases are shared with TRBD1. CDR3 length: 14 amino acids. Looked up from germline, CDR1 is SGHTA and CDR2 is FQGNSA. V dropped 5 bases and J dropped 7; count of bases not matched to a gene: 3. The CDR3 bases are TGTGCCAGCAGCCTGGACAGGGGGCGTGAAAAACTGTTTTTT. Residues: CASSLDRGREKLFF.

The CDR3, as DNA: TGCGCCAGCAGCCAAGACGCAACCGAGCAGTACTTC. Translating gives CASSQDATEQYF. This chain joins TRBV4-1 and TRBJ2-7; D ambiguous. The germline gives CDR1 MGHRA, CDR2 YSYEKL. This CDR3 has 12 residues. V lost 0 bases, J lost 6 bases, and 6 bases lay in between.

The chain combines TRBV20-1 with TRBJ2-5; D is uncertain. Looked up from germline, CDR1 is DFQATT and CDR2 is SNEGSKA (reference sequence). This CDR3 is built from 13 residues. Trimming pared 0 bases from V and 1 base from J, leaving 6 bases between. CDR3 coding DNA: TGCAGTGCTAGAGAACCGATCCAAGAGACCCAGTACTTC. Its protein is CSAREPIQETQYF.

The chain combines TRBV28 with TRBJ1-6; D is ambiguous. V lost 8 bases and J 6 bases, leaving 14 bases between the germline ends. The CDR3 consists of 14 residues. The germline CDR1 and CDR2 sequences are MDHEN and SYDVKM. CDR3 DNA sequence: TGTGCCAGCGAGAGCCGGGCCCCTAATTCACCCCTCCACTTT. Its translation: CASESRAPNSPLHF. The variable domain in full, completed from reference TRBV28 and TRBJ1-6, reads DVKVTQSSRYLVKRTGEKVFLECVQDMDHENMFWYRQDPGLGLRLIYFSYDVKMKEKGDIPEGYSVSREKKERFSLILESASTNQTSMYLCASESRAPNSPLHFGNGTRLTVT.

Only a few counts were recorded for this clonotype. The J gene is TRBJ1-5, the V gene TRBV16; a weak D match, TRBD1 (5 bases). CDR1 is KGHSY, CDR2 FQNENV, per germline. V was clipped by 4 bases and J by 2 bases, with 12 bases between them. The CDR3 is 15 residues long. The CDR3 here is CASSPPGGGNQPQHF. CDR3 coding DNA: TGTGCCAGCAGCCCCCCGGGGGGGGGCAATCAGCCCCAGCATTTT.

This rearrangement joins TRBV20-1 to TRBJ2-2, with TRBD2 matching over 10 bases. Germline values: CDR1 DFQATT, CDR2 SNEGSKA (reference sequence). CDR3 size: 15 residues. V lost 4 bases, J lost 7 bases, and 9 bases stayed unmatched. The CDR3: CSANSLAGVDGELFF. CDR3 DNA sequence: TGCAGTGCTAATAGCCTAGCGGGAGTAGACGGGGAGCTGTTTTTT.

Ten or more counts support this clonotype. CDR3: CASSPGGQETQYF. CDR3 bases: TGTGCCAGCTCACCAGGGGGGCAAGAGACCCAGTACTTC. This rearrangement joins TRBV18 to TRBJ2-5; D is possibly TRBD2 (6 bases). V shed 2 bases and J shed 2 bases, with 6 bases lying between them. Germline assignment: CDR1 KGHSH and CDR2 LQKENI. The CDR3 consists of 13 residues.

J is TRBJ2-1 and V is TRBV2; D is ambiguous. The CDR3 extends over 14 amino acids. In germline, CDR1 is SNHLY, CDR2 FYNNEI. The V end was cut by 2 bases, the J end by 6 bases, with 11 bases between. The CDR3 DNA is TGTGCCAGCAGTGAATCGGCCCTCGGCAATGAGCAGTTCTTC. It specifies CASSESALGNEQFF.

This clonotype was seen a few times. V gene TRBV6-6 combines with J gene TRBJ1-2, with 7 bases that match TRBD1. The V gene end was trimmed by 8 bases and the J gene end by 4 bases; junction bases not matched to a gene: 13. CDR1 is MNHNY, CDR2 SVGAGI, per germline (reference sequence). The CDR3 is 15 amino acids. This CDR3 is CASHQSRQGLYGYTF. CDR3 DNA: TGTGCCAGCCATCAGTCCCGACAGGGTCTCTATGGCTACACCTTC.

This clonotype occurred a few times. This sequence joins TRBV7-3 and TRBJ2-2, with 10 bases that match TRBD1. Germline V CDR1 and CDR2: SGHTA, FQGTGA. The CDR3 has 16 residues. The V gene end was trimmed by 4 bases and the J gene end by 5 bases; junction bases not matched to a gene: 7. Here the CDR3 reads CASSSRTGGSTGELFF. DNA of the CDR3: TGTGCCAGCAGCTCCAGGACAGGGGGTAGTACCGGGGAGCTGTTTTTT.

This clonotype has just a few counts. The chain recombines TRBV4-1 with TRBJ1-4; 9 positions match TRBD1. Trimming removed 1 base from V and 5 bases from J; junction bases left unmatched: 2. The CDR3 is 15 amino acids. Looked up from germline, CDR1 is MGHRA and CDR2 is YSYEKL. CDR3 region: CASSQVTGGNEKLFF. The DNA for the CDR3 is TGCGCCAGCAGCCAAGTGACAGGGGGGAATGAAAAACTGTTTTTT.

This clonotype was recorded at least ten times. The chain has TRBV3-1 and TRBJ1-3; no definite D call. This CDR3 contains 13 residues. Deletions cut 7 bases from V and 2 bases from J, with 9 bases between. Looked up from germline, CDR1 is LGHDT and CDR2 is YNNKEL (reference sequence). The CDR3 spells CASKEGPGNTIYF. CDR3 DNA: TGTGCCAGCAAGGAGGGTCCTGGAAACACCATATATTTT. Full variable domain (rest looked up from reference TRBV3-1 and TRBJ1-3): DTAVSQTPKYLVTQMGNDKSIKCEQNLGHDTMYWYKQDSKKFLKIMFSYNNKELIINETVPNRFSPKSPDKAHLNLHINSLELGDSAVYFCASKEGPGNTIYFGEGSWLTVV.

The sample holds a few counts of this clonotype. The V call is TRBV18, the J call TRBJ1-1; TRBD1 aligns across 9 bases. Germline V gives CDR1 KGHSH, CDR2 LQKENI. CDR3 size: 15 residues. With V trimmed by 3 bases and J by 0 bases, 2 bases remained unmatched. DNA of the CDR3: TGTGCCAGCTCACCCGGGACAGGGCTGAACACTGAAGCTTTCTTT. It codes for CASSPGTGLNTEAFF.

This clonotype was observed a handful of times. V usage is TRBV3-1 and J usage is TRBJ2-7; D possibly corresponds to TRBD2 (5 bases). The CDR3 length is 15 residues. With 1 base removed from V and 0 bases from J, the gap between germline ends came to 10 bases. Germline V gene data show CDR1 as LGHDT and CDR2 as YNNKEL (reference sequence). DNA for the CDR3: TGTGCCAGCAGCCAAGGCGGGTCGTACTCCTACGAGCAGTACTTC. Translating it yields CASSQGGSYSYEQYF.

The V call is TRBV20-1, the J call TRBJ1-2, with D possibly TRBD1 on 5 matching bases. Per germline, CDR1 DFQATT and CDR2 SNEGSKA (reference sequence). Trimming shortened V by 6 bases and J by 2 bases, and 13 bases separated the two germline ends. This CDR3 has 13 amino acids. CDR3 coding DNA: TGCAGTGCCAGCAGGGACCCCAACTATGGCTACACCTTC. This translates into CSASRDPNYGYTF.

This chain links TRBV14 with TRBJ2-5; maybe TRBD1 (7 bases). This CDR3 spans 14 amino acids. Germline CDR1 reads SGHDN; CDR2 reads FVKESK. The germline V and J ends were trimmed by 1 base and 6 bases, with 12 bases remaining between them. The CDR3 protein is CASSQAGGIKTQYF. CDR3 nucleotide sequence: TGTGCCAGCAGCCAAGCAGGGGGGATAAAGACCCAGTACTTC.

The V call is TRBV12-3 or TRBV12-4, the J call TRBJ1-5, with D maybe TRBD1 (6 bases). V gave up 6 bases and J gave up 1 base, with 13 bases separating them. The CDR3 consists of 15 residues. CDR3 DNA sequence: TGTGCCAGCAGACCACAGGGAGGCAGCAATCAGCCCCAGCATTTT. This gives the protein CASRPQGGSNQPQHF.

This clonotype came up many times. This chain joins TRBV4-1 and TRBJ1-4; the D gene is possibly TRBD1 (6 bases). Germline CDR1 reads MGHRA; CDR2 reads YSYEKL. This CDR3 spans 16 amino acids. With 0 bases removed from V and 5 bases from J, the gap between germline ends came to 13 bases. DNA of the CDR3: TGCGCCAGCAGCCAAGACGGGAACAGGGTAAATGAAAAACTGTTTTTT. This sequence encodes CASSQDGNRVNEKLFF.

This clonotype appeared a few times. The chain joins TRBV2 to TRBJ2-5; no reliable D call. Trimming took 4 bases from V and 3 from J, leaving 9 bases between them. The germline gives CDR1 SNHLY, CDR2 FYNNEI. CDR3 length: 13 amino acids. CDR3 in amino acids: CASSGQIKETQYF. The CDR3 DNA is TGTGCCAGCAGTGGACAAATTAAAGAGACCCAGTACTTC.

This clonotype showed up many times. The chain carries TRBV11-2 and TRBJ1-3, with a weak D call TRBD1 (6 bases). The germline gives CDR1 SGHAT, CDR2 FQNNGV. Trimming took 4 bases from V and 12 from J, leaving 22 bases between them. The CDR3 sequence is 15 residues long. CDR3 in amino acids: CASSSQQGPQGRIYF. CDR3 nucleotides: TGTGCCAGCAGCTCACAACAGGGTCCACAGGGACGCATATATTTT.

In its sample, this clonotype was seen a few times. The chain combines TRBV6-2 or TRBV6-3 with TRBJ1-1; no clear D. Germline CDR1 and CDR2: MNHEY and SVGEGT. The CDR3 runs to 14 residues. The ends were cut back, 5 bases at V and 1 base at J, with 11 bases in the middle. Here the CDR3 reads CASSGPTGNTEAFF. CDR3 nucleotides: TGTGCCAGCAGTGGGCCGACGGGGAACACTGAAGCTTTCTTT.

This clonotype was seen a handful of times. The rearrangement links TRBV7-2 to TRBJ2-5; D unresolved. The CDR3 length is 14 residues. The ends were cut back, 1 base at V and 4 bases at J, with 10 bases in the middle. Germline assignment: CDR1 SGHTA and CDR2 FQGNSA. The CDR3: CASSLEYATETQYF. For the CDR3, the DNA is TGTGCCAGCAGCTTAGAGTACGCGACAGAGACCCAGTACTTC.